The subject of this entry is one T cell receptor (beta chain). Antigen specificity is unknown. Germline-derived CDR1 and CDR2 are LNHDA and SQIVND (reference sequence). V shed 3 bases and J shed 2 bases, with 10 bases lying between them. The CDR3 is 14 amino acids. It was healthy bone marrow donors who served as donors. These data are taken from a study of cytomegalovirus exposure and HLA in healthy donors. At the level of the study: There were roughly 80 million unique TCRs (from HLA-typed donors) in an early data release. Broader study findings: A later analysis linked a missense DCLRE1C variant to TCR beta V- and J-gene trimming.

The PCR made use of 60 Vbeta and 13 Jbeta primers. Repertoires were generated with immunoSEQ multiplex PCR, while TCRdb's copy carries only in-frame clones and drops some. This table has approximately 150,000 clones, roughly 79% appearing once. The V gene is TRBV19, the J gene TRBJ2-5; weak D call: TRBD2 (5 bases). Sequencing was done on a sample of PBMCs. The TCR sequence derives from a woman between 35 and 50 years old in good health and CMV-seronegative. The CDR3 DNA follows: TGTGCCAGTAGTATGGTAGAGGGTCAAGAGACCCAGTACTTC. It yields the protein CASSMVEGQETQYF.